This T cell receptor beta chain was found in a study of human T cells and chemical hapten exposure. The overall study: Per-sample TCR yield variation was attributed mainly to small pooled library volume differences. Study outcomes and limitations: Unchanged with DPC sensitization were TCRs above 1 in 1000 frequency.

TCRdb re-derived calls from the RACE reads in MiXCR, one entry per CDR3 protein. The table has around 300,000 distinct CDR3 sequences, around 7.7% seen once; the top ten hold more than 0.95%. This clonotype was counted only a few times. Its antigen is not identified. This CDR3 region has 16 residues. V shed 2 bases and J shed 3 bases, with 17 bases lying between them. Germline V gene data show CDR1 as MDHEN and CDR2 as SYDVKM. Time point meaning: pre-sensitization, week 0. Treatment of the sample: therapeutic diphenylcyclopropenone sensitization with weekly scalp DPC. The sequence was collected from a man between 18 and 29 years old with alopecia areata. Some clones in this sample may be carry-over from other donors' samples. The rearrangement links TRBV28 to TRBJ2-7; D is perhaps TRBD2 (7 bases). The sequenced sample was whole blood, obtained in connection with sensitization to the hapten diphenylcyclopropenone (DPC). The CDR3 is CASSLGGGENFYEQYF. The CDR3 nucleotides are TGTGCCAGCAGTTTAGGCGGGGGCGAAAATTTCTACGAGCAGTACTTC.